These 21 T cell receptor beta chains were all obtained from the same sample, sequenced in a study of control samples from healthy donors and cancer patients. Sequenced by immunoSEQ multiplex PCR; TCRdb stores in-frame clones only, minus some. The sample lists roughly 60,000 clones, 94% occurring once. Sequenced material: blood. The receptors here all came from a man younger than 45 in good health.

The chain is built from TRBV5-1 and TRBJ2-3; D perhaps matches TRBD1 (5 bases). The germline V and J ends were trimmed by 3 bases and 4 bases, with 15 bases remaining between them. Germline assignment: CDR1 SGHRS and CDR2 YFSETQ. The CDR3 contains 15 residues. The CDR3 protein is CASSSRRGPPDTQYF. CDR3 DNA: TGCGCCAGCAGCTCCAGAAGGGGTCCCCCAGATACGCAGTATTTT.

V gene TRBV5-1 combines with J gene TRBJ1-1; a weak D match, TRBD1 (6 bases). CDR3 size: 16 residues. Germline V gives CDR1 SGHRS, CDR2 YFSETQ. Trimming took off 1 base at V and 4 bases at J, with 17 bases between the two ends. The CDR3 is CASSLRVQGRGTEAFF. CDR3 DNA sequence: TGCGCCAGCAGCTTGAGGGTTCAGGGGAGGGGCACTGAAGCTTTCTTT.

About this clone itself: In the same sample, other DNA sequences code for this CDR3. The CDR3 nucleotides are TGTGCCAGCAGTTTGAGGGGGAACTATGGCTACACCTTC. Translation: CASSLRGNYGYTF. The chain carries TRBV6-5 and TRBJ1-2; a weak D match, TRBD1 (6 bases). The V end lost 4 bases, the J end lost 2 bases, and 8 bases lay between the germline ends. CDR1 is MNHEY and CDR2 is SVGAGI in the germline V gene. The CDR3 sequence is 13 residues long.

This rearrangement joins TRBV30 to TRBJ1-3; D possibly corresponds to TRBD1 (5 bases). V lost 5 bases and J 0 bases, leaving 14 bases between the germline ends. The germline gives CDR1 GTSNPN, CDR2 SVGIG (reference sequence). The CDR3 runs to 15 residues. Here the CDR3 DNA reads TGTGCCTGGGGAAAACTCGGGGCCTCTGGAAACACCATATATTTT. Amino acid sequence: CAWGKLGASGNTIYF.

CDR3 nucleotides: TGTGCCAGCAGTTACCCGGAGGGGAGTATCGAGCAGTACTTC. It is translated as CASSYPEGSIEQYF. The chain is built from TRBV6-6 and TRBJ2-7; tentative D call: TRBD2 (6 bases). Germline CDR1 reads MNHNY; CDR2 reads SVGAGI (reference sequence). V was shortened by 2 bases and J by 6 bases, with 14 bases between the two germline ends. This CDR3 has 14 amino acids.

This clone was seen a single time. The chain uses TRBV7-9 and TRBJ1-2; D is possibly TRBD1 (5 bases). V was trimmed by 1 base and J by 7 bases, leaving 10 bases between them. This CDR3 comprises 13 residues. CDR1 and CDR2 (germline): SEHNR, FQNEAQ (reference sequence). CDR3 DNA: TGTGCCAGCAGCTTAGGTAGTCAGGGTGGCTACACCTTC. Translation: CASSLGSQGGYTF. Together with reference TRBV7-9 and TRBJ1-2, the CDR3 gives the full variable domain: DTGVSQNPRHKITKRGQNVTFRCDPISEHNRLYWYRQTLGQGPEFLTYFQNEAQLEKSRLLSDRFSAERPKGSFSTLEIQRTEQGDSAMYLCASSLGSQGGYTFGSGTRLTVV.

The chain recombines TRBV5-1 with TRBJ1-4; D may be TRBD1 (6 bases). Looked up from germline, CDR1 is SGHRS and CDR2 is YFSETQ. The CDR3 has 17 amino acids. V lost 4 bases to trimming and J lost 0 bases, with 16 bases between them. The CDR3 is CASSKRDTPATNEKLFF. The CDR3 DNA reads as TGCGCCAGCAGCAAACGGGACACACCTGCAACTAATGAAAAACTGTTTTTT.

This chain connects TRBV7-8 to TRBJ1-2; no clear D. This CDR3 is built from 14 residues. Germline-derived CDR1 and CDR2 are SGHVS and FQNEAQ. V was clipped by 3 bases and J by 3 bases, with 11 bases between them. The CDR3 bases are TGTGCCAGCAGCTTCTTTGTAAGCGACTATGGCTACACCTTC. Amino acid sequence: CASSFFVSDYGYTF.

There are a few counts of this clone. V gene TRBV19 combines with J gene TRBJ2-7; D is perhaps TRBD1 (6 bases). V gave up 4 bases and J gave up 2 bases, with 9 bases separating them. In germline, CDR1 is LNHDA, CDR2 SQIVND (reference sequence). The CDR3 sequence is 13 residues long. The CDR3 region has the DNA TGTGCCAGTAGTAGCCAGGGGCCCTACGAGCAGTACTTC. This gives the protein CASSSQGPYEQYF.

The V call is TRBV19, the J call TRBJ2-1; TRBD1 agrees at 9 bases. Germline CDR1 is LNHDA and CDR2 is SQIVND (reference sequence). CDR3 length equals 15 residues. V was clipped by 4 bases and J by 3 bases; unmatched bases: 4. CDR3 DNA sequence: TGTGCCAGTAGTAGCCGGACAGGGGACTACAATGAGCAGTTCTTC. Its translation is CASSSRTGDYNEQFF.

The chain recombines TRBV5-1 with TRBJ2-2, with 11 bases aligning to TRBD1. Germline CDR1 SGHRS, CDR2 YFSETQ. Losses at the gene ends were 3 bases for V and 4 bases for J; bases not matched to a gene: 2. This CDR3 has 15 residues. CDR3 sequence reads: CASSWGQGGTGELFF. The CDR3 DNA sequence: TGCGCCAGCAGCTGGGGACAGGGGGGCACCGGGGAGCTGTTTTTT.

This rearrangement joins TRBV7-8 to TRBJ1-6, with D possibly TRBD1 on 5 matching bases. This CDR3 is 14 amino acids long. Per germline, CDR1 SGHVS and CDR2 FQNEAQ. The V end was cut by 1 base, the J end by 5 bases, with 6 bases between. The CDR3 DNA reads TGTGCCAGCAGCTTAGAGGGGAATAATTCACCCCTCCACTTT. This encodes CASSLEGNNSPLHF.

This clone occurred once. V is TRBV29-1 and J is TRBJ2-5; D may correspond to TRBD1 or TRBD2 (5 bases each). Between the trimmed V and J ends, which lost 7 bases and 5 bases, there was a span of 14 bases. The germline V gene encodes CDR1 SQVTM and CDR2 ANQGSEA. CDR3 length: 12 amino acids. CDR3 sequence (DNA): TGCAGCGGCGACCGGGACGGGGAGACCCAGTACTTC. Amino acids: CSGDRDGETQYF.

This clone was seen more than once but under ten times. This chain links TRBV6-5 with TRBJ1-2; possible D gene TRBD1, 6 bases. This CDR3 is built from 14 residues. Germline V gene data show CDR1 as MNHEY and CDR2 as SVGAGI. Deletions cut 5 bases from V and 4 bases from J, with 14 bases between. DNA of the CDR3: TGTGCCAGCAGTCCCCAAGGGGGAGCCTATGGCTACACCTTC. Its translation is CASSPQGGAYGYTF.

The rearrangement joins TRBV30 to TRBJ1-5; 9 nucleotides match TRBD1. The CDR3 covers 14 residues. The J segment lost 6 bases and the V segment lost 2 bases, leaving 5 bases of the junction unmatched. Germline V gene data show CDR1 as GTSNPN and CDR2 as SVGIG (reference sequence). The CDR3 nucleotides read TGTGCCTGGAGTTTTGGACAGGGGAGTCAGCCCCAGCATTTT. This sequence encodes CAWSFGQGSQPQHF.

The CDR3 here is CASTPGTGGDGYTF. The CDR3 region has the DNA TGTGCCAGCACACCCGGGACAGGGGGCGATGGCTACACCTTC. The chain employs TRBV3-1 (or the pseudogene TRBV3-2) and TRBJ1-2; 12 positions agree with TRBD1. The CDR3 is made up of 14 amino acids. With 7 bases clipped from V and 6 bases from J, the junction kept 6 bases outside the gene matches. The V gene's germline CDR1 is LGHDT and CDR2 YNNKEL (reference sequence).

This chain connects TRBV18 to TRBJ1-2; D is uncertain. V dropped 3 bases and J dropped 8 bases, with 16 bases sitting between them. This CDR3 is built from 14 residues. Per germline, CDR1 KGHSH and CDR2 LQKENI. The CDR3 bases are TGTGCCAGCTCACCGGGCGAGGAGCCGAGCGGCTACACCTTC. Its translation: CASSPGEEPSGYTF. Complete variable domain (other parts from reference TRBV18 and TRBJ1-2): NAGVMQNPRHLVRRRGQEARLRCSPMKGHSHVYWYRQLPEEGLKFMVYLQKENIIDESGMPKERFSAEFPKEGPSILRIQQVVRGDSAAYFCASSPGEEPSGYTFGSGTRLTVV.

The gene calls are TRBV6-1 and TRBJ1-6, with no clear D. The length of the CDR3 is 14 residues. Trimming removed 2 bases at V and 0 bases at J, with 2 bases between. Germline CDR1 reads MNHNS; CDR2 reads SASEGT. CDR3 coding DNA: TGTGCCAGCAGTGAATACTCCTATAATTCACCCCTCCACTTT. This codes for CASSEYSYNSPLHF.

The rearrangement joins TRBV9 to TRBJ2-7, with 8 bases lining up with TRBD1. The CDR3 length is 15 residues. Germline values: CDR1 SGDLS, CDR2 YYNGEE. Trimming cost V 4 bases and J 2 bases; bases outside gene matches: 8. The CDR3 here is CASSSSGDRTYEQYF. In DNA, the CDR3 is TGTGCCAGCAGCAGCTCCGGGGACAGGACCTACGAGCAGTACTTC.

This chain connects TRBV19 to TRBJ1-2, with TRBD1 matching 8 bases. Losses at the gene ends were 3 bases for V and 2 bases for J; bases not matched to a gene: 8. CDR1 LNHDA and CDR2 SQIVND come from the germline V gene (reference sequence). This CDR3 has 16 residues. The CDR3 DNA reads TGTGCCAGTAGTATGATCCGGACAGGGACCAACTATGGCTACACCTTC. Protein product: CASSMIRTGTNYGYTF.

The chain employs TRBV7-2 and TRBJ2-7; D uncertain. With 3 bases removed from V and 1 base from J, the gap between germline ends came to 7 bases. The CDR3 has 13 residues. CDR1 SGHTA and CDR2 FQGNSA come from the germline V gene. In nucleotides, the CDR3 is TGTGCCAGCAGCTTCGCACAGTCCTACGAGCAGTACTTC. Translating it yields CASSFAQSYEQYF. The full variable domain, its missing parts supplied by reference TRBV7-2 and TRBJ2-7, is GAGVSQSPSNKVTEKGKDVELRCDPISGHTALYWYRQSLGQGLEFLIYFQGNSAPDKSGLPSDRFSAERTGGSVSTLTIQRTQQEDSAVYLCASSFAQSYEQYFGPGTRLTVT.